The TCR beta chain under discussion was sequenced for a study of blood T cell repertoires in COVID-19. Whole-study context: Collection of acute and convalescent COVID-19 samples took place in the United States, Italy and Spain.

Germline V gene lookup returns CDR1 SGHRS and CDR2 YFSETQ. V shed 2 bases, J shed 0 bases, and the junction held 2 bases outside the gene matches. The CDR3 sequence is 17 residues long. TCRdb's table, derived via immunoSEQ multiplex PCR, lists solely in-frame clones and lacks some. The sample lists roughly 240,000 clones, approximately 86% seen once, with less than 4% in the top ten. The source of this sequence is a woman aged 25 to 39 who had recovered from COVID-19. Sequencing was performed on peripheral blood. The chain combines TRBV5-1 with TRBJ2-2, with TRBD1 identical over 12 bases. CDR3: CASSFGTGGANTGELFF. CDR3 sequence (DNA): TGCGCCAGCAGCTTCGGGACAGGGGGCGCGAACACCGGGGAGCTGTTTTTT.